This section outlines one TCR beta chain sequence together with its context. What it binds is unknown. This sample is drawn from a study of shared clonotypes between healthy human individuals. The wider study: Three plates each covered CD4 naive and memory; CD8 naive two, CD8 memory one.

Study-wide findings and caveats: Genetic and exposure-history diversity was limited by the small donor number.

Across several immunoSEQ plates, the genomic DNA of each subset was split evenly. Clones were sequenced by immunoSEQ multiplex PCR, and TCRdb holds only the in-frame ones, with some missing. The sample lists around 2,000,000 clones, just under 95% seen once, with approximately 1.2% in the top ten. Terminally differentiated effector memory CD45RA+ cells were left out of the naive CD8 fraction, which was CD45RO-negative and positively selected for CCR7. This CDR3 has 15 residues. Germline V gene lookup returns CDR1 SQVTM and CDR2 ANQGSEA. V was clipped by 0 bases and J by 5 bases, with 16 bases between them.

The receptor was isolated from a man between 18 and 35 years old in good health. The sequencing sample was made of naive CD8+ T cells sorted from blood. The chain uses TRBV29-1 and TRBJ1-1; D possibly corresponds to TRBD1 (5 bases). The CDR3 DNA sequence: TGCAGCGTTGAAGATCGGGAGGGGTGGGTAACTGAAGCTTTCTTT. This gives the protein CSVEDREGWVTEAFF.